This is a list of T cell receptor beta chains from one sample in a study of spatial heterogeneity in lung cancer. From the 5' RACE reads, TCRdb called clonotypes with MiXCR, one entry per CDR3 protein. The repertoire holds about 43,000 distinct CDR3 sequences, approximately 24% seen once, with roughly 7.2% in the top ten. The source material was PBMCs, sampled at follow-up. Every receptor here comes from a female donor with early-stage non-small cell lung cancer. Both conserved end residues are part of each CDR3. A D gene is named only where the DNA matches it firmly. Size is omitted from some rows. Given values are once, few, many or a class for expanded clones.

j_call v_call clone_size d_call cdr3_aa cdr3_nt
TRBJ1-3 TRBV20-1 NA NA CSASQGGLGPGNTIYF TGCAGTGCTAGTCAAGGAGGGCTGGGACCTGGAAACACCATATATTTT
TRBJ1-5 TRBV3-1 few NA CASSQKGQPQHF TGTGCCAGCAGCCAGAAGGGGCAGCCCCAGCATTTT
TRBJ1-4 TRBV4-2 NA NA CASSRQGVLTNEKLFF TGTGCCAGCAGCCGGCAGGGCGTCTTAACTAATGAAAAACTGTTTTTT
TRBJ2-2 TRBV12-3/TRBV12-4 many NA CASSFNLNTGELFF TGTGCCAGCAGTTTTAACTTAAACACCGGGGAGCTGTTTTTT
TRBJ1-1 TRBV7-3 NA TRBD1 CASSLDSRQGEAFF TGTGCCAGCAGCTTGGATTCCCGACAGGGTGAAGCTTTCTTT
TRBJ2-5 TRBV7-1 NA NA CASSSGLTETQYF TGTGCCAGCAGCTCAGGACTCACAGAGACCCAGTACTTC
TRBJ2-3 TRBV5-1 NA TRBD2 CASSFSGGTQYF TGCGCCAGCAGCTTTAGCGGGGGTACGCAGTATTTT
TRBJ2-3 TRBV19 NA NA CASNPELFRDTQYF TGTGCCAGTAACCCCGAGTTGTTTCGAGATACGCAGTATTTT
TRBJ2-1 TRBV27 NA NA CASSPTAAGEQFF TGTGCCAGCAGCCCTACTGCCGCGGGTGAGCAGTTCTTC
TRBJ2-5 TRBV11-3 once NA CASSREPETQYF TGTGCCAGCAGCCGAGAGCCGGAGACCCAGTACTTC
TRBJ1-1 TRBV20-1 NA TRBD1 CSASYRGLTEAFF TGCAGTGCATCTTACAGGGGGCTCACTGAAGCTTTCTTT
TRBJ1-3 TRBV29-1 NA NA CSVVRSGNTIYF TGCAGCGTTGTAAGGTCTGGAAACACCATATATTTT
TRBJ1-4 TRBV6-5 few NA CASSTIRFGGATNEKLFF TGTGCCAGCAGTACGATACGATTCGGCGGCGCAACTAATGAAAAACTGTTTTTT
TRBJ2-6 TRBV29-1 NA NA CSVGQSSGANVLTF TGCAGCGTTGGACAGAGCTCTGGGGCCAACGTCCTGACTTTC
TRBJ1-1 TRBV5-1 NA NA CASSFSGRVNTEAFF TGCGCCAGCAGCTTCTCGGGTAGGGTAAACACTGAAGCTTTCTTT
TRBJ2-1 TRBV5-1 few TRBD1 CASSPLGQPGNEQFF TGCGCCAGCAGCCCCCTGGGACAGCCTGGGAATGAGCAGTTCTTC
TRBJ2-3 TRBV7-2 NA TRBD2 CASSLTSGSSDTQYF TGTGCCAGCAGCCTGACTAGCGGGAGCTCAGATACGCAGTATTTT
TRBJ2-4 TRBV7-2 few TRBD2 CASSLSGGTKNIQYF TGTGCCAGCAGCTTATCGGGAGGAACCAAAAACATTCAGTACTTC
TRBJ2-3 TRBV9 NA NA CASSLPLLTDTQYF TGTGCCAGCAGCTTACCTCTACTCACAGATACGCAGTATTTT
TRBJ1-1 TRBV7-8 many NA CASSFPGRRTTEAFF TGTGCCAGCAGCTTCCCCGGCAGACGAACAACTGAAGCTTTCTTT
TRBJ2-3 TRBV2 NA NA CASSPRLGDTQYF TGTGCCAGCAGCCCCAGGTTAGGGGATACGCAGTATTTT
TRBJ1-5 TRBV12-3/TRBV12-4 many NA CASSSIRQPQHF TGTGCCAGCAGTTCCATTCGTCAGCCCCAGCATTTT